This is a list of T cell receptor beta chains from one sample in a study of PD-L1 blockade in urothelial cancer. TCRdb keeps only in-frame clones here, not all; method: immunoSEQ multiplex PCR. The data contain tens of thousands of clones, about 87% of them singletons. The sample in question was PBMCs, obtained around atezolizumab (anti-PD-L1) treatment. The receptors come from a man between 50 and 59 years old with urothelial cancer. Both conserved end residues are part of each CDR3. The order of the fields is J gene, V gene, D gene, clone size, CDR3 DNA, CDR3 protein. The D gene is left open where the match is weak. Size is omitted from some rows. Given values are once, few, many or a class for expanded clones.

TRBJ2-1 | TRBV7-2 | . | . | TGTGCCAGCAGCTTAGGGAAGACTACGCGTTTTTACAATGAGCAGTTCTTC | CASSLGKTTRFYNEQFF
TRBJ2-2 | TRBV2 | TRBD1 | . | TGTGCCAGCAACGGAGAGGGACAGCTGGCGACCGGGGAGCTGTTTTTT | CASNGEGQLATGELFF
TRBJ2-3 | TRBV28 | . | . | TGTGCCAGCAGTTTGGGTCAGGGTCGAATGACTACGCAGTATTTT | CASSLGQGRMTTQYF
TRBJ2-7 | TRBV11-3 | . | . | TGTGCCAGCAGCTTAGAGCAGGGAGGCGAGCAGTACTTC | CASSLEQGGEQYF
TRBJ1-2 | TRBV7-3 | . | . | TGTGCCAGCAGCCCATCTCCAACAATGAACTATGGCTACACCTTC | CASSPSPTMNYGYTF
TRBJ1-4 | TRBV5-1 | . | . | TGCGCCAGCAGCTCGACTTACCAGAAGAATGAAAAACTGTTTTTT | CASSSTYQKNEKLFF
TRBJ2-7 | TRBV12-5 | . | . | TGTGCTAGTGGTTTGTCAGTAACCTACGAGCAGTACTTC | CASGLSVTYEQYF
TRBJ2-3 | TRBV19 | TRBD2 | . | TGTGCCAGTAGTATAGATGGGTCGGGAGGTGGCCCAGATACGCAGTATTTT | CASSIDGSGGGPDTQYF
TRBJ1-5 | TRBV6-1 | TRBD1 | once | TGTGCCAGCAGTGAAAGAACATCGGGACAGTATGAGAAAAATCAGCCCCAGCATTTT | CASSERTSGQYEKNQPQHF
TRBJ2-7 | TRBV19 | TRBD2 | . | TGTGCCAGTAGACTAGCGGGAGCGGAGTACTTC | CASRLAGAEYF
TRBJ2-5 | TRBV5-6 | TRBD2 | . | TGTGCCAGCAGCTTTTTGGCTAGCGGGAGAGAGACCCAGTACTTC | CASSFLASGRETQYF
TRBJ2-7 | TRBV19 | TRBD1 | few | TGTGCCAGTAGAGATATACAGGGGACCTCCTACGAGCAGTACTTC | CASRDIQGTSYEQYF
TRBJ2-5 | TRBV19 | . | . | TGTGCCAGTAGCCGGAGGGGGGGAGACGAGACCCAGTACTTC | CASSRRGGDETQYF
TRBJ2-2 | TRBV6-6 | TRBD2 | . | TGTGCCAGCAAGCGGGGGGACACCGGGGAGCTGTTTTTT | CASKRGDTGELFF
TRBJ2-3 | TRBV4-1 | . | . | TGCGCCAGCAGCCTTCCCGGCACAGATACGCAGTATTTT | CASSLPGTDTQYF
TRBJ2-5 | TRBV15 | . | . | TGTGCCACCAGCAGAGATAGTGGTTCAAGCAGGGAGACCCAGTACTTC | CATSRDSGSSRETQYF
TRBJ2-2 | TRBV4-1 | TRBD2 | . | TGCGCCAGCTCGGGACTAAACACCGGGGAGCTGTTTTTT | CASSGLNTGELFF
TRBJ1-1 | TRBV10-3 | . | . | TGTGCCATCAGTGTGGGGCCAAGGAACACTGAAGCTTTCTTT | CAISVGPRNTEAFF
TRBJ2-7 | TRBV2 | TRBD1 | . | TGTGCCAGCAGTGGACAGGGTGTCGTTGAGCAGTACTTC | CASSGQGVVEQYF
TRBJ1-1 | TRBV19 | . | . | TGTGCCAGTAGGACCGGGGGGAGGACTGAAGCTTTCTTT | CASRTGGRTEAFF
TRBJ1-3 | TRBV5-6 | . | once | TGTGCCAGCAGCCGAAACACAGGGACAAACACCATATATTTT | CASSRNTGTNTIYF
TRBJ2-7 | TRBV11-2 | . | . | TGTGCCAGCAGCTTAGAACTAGCCGGCTACGAGCAGTACTTC | CASSLELAGYEQYF
TRBJ1-3 | TRBV11-2 | . | . | TGTGCCAGCAGCTTAGCGCGGGGAAACACCATATATTTT | CASSLARGNTIYF
TRBJ1-6 | TRBV6-5 | . | . | TGTGCCAGCGGAGAGAAGAATTCACCCCTCCACTTT | CASGEKNSPLHF
TRBJ2-3 | TRBV5-6 | TRBD2 | . | TGTGCCAGCAGCCGCGCGCGACTTAGCGGGGGGGTTACAGATACGCAGTATTTT | CASSRARLSGGVTDTQYF
TRBJ2-7 | TRBV10-1 | . | . | TGCGCCAGCAGTGAGGATCCGGGACAACTCTACGAGCAGTACTTC | CASSEDPGQLYEQYF
TRBJ2-7 | TRBV5-1 | . | . | TGCGCCAGCAGCTTGACAGGGCCCGAGCAGTACTTC | CASSLTGPEQYF
TRBJ1-1 | TRBV29-1 | . | . | TGCAGCGTTGGGGATCAGGGTAACACTGAAGCTTTCTTT | CSVGDQGNTEAFF
TRBJ1-5 | TRBV7-9 | TRBD1 | . | TGTGCCAGCAGCTTAGGTGGAACAGGGGGCAATCAGCCCCAGCATTTT | CASSLGGTGGNQPQHF
TRBJ2-2 | TRBV7-9 | . | . | TGTGCCAGCAGCTTACAGTTCAACACCGGGGAGCTGTTTTTT | CASSLQFNTGELFF
TRBJ1-5 | TRBV6-1 | TRBD1 | . | TGTGCCAGCAGTTGGACAGGGGGCATTCAGCCCCAGCATTTT | CASSWTGGIQPQHF